This is a list of T cell receptor beta chains from one sample in a study of beta chain features in type 1 diabetes. Assay used: immunoSEQ multiplex PCR; TCRdb lists only in-frame clones, some missing. The repertoire holds 600,000 or so clones, over 12% seen once, with 0.035% to 0.045% in the top ten. The sequenced material came from naive CD4+ T cells from blood. The receptors shown here come from a man between 18 and 29 years old with type 1 diabetes. Each CDR3 is given with its conserved first and last residue. The D gene is left open where the match is weak. Expanded clones are given a class, and other clones once, few, many or no size at all.

j_call d_call v_call clone_size cdr3_aa cdr3_nt
TRBJ2-7 . TRBV10-3 few CAMGGDGRVYEQYF TGTGCCATGGGGGGAGACGGCAGGGTCTACGAGCAGTACTTC
TRBJ1-5 . TRBV7-9 . CASSLAGKPQHF TGTGCCAGCAGCTTAGCGGGGAAGCCCCAGCATTTT
TRBJ2-2 . TRBV7-9 few CASSPVPGELFF TGTGCCAGCAGCCCGGTCCCCGGGGAGCTGTTTTTT
TRBJ1-1 . TRBV5-1 once CASSSYWTDREAFF TGCGCCAGCAGTTCGTACTGGACAGACCGTGAAGCTTTCTTT
TRBJ1-2 . TRBV6-6 . CASSAGVGYTF TGTGCCAGCAGTGCAGGGGTCGGCTACACCTTC
TRBJ2-1 TRBD2 TRBV19 few CASSLLPGLAGDEQFF TGTGCCAGTAGTCTCCTCCCGGGACTAGCGGGAGATGAGCAGTTCTTC
TRBJ2-1 . TRBV4-1 few CASSQPRRGKVDEQFF TGCGCCAGCAGCCAACCGCGGCGCGGGAAGGTCGATGAGCAGTTCTTC
TRBJ2-3 TRBD2 TRBV30 few CAWSGRLAGGTQYF TGTGCCTGGAGTGGGCGGCTAGCGGGGGGGACGCAGTATTTT
TRBJ2-1 TRBD1 TRBV18 . CASSATGGENEQFF TGTGCCAGCTCGGCTACAGGGGGCGAAAATGAGCAGTTCTTC
TRBJ2-7 TRBD2 TRBV5-1 . CASSSFVGGPSEQYF TGCGCCAGCAGCTCGTTCGTGGGAGGGCCGAGCGAGCAGTACTTC
TRBJ2-7 . TRBV4-3 few CASSHAAGHEQYF TGCGCCAGCAGCCACGCCGCGGGGCACGAGCAGTACTTC
TRBJ1-2 TRBD1 TRBV6-5 few CASSDRANYGYTF TGTGCCAGCAGCGACAGGGCCAACTATGGCTACACCTTC
TRBJ1-5 TRBD1 TRBV7-9 . CASSRLGQEGQPQHF TGTGCCAGCAGCCGATTGGGACAGGAAGGTCAGCCCCAGCATTTT
TRBJ1-4 . TRBV6-6 . CASSYIGVDEKLFF TGTGCCAGCAGTTACATCGGGGTAGATGAAAAACTGTTTTTT
TRBJ1-1 . TRBV5-1 . CASSLGLGTGYTEAFF TGCGCCAGCAGCTTGGGTCTGGGGACGGGGTACACTGAAGCTTTCTTT
TRBJ2-7 . TRBV27 . CASSPMGHTYEQYF TGTGCCAGCAGTCCGATGGGACATACCTACGAGCAGTACTTC
TRBJ2-7 . TRBV6-6 . CASSTIAGIKYEQYF TGTGCCAGCAGTACGATCGCGGGAATAAAGTACGAGCAGTACTTC
TRBJ2-1 . TRBV7-2 . CASSPGTHNNEQFF TGTGCCAGCAGCCCAGGGACTCACAACAATGAGCAGTTCTTC
TRBJ2-5 TRBD1 TRBV5-1 . CASSGDRVQETQYF TGCGCCAGCAGCGGGGACAGGGTCCAAGAGACCCAGTACTTC
TRBJ1-2 . TRBV14 . CASSQEARDYGYTF TGTGCCAGCAGCCAAGAAGCCAGGGACTATGGCTACACCTTC
TRBJ2-1 . TRBV19 few CASSMGHYEQFF TGTGCCAGTAGTATGGGACACTATGAGCAGTTCTTC
TRBJ1-2 TRBD1 TRBV6-1 once CASSDAGTGYGYTF TGTGCCAGCAGTGATGCCGGGACAGGCTATGGCTACACCTTC
TRBJ2-1 . TRBV5-1 . CASSGNRPPVNEQFF TGCGCCAGCAGCGGTAATAGACCCCCGGTGAATGAGCAGTTCTTC
TRBJ2-3 . TRBV7-2 . CASSLGAVTDTQYF TGTGCCAGCAGCTTAGGCGCGGTCACAGATACGCAGTATTTT
TRBJ2-5 TRBD1 TRBV7-2 . CASSYLTGTGETQYF TGTGCCAGCAGCTACCTTACAGGGACAGGGGAGACCCAGTACTTC
TRBJ2-7 TRBD2 TRBV13 . CASSLAPQRGAGYEQYF TGTGCCAGCAGCTTAGCCCCCCAGCGGGGGGCGGGCTACGAGCAGTACTTC
TRBJ2-1 . TRBV2 . CASREGPPGSSYNEQFF TGTGCCAGCAGGGAAGGACCCCCCGGTTCGTCCTACAATGAGCAGTTCTTC
TRBJ2-1 TRBD2 TRBV30 few CAWRTGTSGNEQFF TGTGCCTGGAGGACCGGGACTAGCGGAAATGAGCAGTTCTTC
TRBJ1-5 . TRBV18 few CASSLQVQSQPQHF TGTGCCAGCTCCTTACAAGTCCAAAGTCAGCCCCAGCATTTT